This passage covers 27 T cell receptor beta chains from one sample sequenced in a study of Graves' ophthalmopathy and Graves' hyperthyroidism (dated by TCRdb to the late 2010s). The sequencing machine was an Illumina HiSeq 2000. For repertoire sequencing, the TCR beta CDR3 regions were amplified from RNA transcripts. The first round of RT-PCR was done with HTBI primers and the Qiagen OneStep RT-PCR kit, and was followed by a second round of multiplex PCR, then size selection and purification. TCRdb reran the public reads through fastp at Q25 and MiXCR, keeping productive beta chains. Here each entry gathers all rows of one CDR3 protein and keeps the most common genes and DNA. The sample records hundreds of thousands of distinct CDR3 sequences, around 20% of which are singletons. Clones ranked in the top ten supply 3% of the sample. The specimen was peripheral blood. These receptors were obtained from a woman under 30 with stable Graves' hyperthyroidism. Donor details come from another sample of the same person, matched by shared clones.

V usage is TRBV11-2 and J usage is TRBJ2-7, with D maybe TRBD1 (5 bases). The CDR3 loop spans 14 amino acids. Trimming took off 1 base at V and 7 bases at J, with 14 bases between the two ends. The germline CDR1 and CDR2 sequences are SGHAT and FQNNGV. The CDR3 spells CASSLVWTLGEQYF. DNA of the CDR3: TGTGCCAGCAGCTTAGTTTGGACACTTGGAGAGCAGTACTTC.

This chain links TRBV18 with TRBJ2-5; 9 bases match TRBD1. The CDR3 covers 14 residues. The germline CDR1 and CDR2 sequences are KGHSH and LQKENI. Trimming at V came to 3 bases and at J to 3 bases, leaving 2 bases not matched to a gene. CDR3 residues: CASSPGTGKETQYF. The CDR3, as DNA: TGTGCCAGCTCACCTGGGACAGGGAAAGAGACCCAGTACTTC. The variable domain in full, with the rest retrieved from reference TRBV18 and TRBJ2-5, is NAGVMQNPRHLVRRRGQEARLRCSPMKGHSHVYWYRQLPEEGLKFMVYLQKENIIDESGMPKERFSAEFPKEGPSILRIQQVVRGDSAAYFCASSPGTGKETQYFGPGTRLLVL.

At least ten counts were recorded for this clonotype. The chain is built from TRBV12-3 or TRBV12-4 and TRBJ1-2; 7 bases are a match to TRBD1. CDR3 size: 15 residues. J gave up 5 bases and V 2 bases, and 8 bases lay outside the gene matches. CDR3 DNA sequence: TGTGCCAGCAGTTTAACTGAGGGGGCGAATTATGGCTACACCTTC. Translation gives CASSLTEGANYGYTF.

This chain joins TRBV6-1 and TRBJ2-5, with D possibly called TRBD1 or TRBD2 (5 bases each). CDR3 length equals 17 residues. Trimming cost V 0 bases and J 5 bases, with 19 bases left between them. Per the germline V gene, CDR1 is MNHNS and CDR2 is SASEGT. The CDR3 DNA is TGTGCCAGCAGTGAAGCGAGGGTCCGTGGGGGTGGGGAGACCCAGTACTTC. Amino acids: CASSEARVRGGGETQYF.

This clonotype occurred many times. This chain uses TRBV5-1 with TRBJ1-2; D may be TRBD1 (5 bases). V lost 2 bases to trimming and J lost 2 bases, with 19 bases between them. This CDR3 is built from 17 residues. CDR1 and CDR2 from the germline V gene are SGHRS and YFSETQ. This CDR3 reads CASSLGRRAGPNYGYTF. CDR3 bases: TGCGCCAGCAGCTTAGGCCGCCGGGCAGGGCCAAACTATGGCTACACCTTC. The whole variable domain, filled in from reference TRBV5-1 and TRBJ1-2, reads KAGVTQTPRYLIKTRGQQVTLSCSPISGHRSVSWYQQTPGQGLQFLFEYFSETQRNKGNFPGRFSGRQFSNSRSEMNVSTLELGDSALYLCASSLGRRAGPNYGYTFGSGTRLTVV.

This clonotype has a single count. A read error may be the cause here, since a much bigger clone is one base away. The CDR3 spells CVSLSLTGHYEQYF. The CDR3, as DNA: TGTGTCAGCCTAAGCTTAACCGGACATTACGAGCAGTACTTC. V gene TRBV11-2 combines with J gene TRBJ2-7, with D perhaps matching TRBD1 (5 bases). Germline lookup yields CDR1 SGHAT and CDR2 FQNNGV. There are 14 residues in the CDR3.

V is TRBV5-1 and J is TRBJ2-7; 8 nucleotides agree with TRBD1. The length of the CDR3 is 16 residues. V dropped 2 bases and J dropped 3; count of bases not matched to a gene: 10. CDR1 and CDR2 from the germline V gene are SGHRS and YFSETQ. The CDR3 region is CASSFSVGQGFYEQYF. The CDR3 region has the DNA TGCGCCAGCAGCTTTAGTGTCGGACAGGGATTCTACGAGCAGTACTTC.

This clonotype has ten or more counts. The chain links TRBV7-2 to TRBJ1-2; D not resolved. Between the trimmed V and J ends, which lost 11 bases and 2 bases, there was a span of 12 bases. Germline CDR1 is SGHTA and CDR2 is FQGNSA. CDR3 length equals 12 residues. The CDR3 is CAEVGPNYGYTF. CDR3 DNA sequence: TGTGCCGAAGTGGGTCCGAACTATGGCTACACCTTC. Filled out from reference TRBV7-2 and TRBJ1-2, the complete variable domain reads GAGVSQSPSNKVTEKGKDVELRCDPISGHTALYWYRQSLGQGLEFLIYFQGNSAPDKSGLPSDRFSAERTGGSVSTLTIQRTQQEDSAVYLCAEVGPNYGYTFGSGTRLTVV.

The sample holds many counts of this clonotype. This CDR3 is CASCSFQGLAREQYF. CDR3 DNA: TGTGCCAGCTGTTCCTTCCAGGGACTAGCTCGGGAGCAGTACTTC. J is TRBJ2-7 and V is TRBV27, with 9 nucleotides matching TRBD2. This CDR3 contains 15 residues. With V trimmed by 8 bases and J by 7 bases, 15 bases remained unmatched. Germline V gives CDR1 MNHEY, CDR2 SMNVEV (reference sequence).

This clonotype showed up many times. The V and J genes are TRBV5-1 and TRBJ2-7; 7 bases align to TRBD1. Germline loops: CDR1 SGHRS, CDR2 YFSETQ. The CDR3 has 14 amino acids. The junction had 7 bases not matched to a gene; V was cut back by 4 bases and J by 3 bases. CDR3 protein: CASSTPDRRYEQYF. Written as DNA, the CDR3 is TGCGCCAGCAGCACCCCGGACAGGCGCTACGAGCAGTACTTC.

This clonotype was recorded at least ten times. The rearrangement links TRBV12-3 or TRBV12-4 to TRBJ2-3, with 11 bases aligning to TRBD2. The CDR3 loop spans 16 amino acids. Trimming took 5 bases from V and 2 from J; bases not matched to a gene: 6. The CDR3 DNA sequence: TGTGCCAGCAGTCCCCGACTAGCGGGATACACAGATACGCAGTATTTT. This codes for CASSPRLAGYTDTQYF.

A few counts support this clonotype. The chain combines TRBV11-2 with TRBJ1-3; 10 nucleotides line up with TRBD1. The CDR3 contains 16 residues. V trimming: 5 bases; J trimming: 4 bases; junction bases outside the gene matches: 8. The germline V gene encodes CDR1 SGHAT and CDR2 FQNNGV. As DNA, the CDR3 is TGTGCCAGCAGCCGACCCTTGACAGGGGGCGGAAACACCATATATTTT. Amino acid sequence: CASSRPLTGGGNTIYF. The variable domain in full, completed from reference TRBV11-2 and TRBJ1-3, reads EAGVAQSPRYKIIEKRQSVAFWCNPISGHATLYWYQQILGQGPKLLIQFQNNGVVDDSQLPKDRFSAERLKGVDSTLKIQPAKLEDSAVYLCASSRPLTGGGNTIYFGEGSWLTVV.

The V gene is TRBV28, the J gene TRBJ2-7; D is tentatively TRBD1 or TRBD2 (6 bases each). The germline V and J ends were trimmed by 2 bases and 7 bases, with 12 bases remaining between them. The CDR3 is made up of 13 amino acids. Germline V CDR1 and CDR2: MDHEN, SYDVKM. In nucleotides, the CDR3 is TGTGCCAGCAGTTTAGGGGGGACATTTGAGCAGTACTTC. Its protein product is CASSLGGTFEQYF.

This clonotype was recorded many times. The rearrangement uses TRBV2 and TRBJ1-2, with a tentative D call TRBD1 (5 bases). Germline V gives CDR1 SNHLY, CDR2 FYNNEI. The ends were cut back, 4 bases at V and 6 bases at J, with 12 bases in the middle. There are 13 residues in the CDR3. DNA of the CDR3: TGTGCCAGCAGTGTTCGACAGATTAATGGCTACACCTTC. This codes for CASSVRQINGYTF.

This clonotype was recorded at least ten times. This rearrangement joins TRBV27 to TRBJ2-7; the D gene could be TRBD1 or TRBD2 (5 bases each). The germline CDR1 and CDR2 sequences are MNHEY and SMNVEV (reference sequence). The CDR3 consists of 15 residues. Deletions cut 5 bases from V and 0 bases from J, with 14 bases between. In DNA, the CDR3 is TGTGCCAGCAGTGGGACGGGAAGGGGCTCCTACGAGCAGTACTTC. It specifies CASSGTGRGSYEQYF.

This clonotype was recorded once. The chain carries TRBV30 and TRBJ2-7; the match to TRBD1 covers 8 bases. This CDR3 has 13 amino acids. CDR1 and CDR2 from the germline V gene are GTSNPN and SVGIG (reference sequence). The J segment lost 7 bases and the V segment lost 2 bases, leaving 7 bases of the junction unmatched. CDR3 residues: CAWSRDRLGEQYF. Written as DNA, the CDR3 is TGTGCCTGGAGTCGGGACAGGTTGGGGGAGCAGTACTTC.

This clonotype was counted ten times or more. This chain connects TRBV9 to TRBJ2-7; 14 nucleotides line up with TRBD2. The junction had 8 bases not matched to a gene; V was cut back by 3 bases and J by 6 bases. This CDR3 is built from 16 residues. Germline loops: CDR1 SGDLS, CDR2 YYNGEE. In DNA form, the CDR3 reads TGTGCCAGCAGCGGGGGACTAGCGGGAGTTTCAAGCGAGCAGTACTTC. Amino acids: CASSGGLAGVSSEQYF.

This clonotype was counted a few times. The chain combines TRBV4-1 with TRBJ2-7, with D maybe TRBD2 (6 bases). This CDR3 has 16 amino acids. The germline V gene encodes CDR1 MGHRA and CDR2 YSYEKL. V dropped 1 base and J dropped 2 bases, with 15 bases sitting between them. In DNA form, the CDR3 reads TGCGCCAGCAGCCAAGCGGTAGGGGCTAGCGCCTACGAGCAGTACTTC. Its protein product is CASSQAVGASAYEQYF.

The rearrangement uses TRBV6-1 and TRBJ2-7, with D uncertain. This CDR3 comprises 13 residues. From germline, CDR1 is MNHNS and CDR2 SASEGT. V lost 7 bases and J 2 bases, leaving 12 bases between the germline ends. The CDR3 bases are TGTGCCAGCACGAGGACGGCAACCTACGAGCAGTACTTC. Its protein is CASTRTATYEQYF.

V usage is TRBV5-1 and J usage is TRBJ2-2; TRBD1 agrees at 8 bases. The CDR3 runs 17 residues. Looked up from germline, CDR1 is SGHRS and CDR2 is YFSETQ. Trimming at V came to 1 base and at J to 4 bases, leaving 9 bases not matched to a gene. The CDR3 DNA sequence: TGCGCCAGCAGCTTGAGGCTGGACAGGGTCTTCACCGGGGAGCTGTTTTTT. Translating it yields CASSLRLDRVFTGELFF. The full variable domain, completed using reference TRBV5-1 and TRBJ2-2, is KAGVTQTPRYLIKTRGQQVTLSCSPISGHRSVSWYQQTPGQGLQFLFEYFSETQRNKGNFPGRFSGRQFSNSRSEMNVSTLELGDSALYLCASSLRLDRVFTGELFFGEGSRLTVL.

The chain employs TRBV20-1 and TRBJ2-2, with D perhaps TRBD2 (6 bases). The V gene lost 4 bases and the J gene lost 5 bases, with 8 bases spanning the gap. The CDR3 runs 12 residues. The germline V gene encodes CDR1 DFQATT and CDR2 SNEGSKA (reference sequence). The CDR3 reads CSATRGTGELFF. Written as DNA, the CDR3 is TGCAGTGCTACGCGGGGAACCGGGGAGCTGTTTTTT.

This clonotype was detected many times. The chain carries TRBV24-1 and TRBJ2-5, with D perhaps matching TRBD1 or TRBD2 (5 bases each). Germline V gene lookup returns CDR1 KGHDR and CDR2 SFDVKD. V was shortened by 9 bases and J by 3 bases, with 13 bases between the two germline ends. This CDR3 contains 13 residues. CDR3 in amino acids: CATARGEEETQYF. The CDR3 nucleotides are TGTGCCACCGCCCGGGGCGAGGAAGAGACCCAGTACTTC.

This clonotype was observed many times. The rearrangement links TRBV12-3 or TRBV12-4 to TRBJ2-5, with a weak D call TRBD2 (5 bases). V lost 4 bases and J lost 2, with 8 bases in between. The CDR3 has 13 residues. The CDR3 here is CASSWTQQETQYF. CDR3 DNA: TGTGCCAGCAGTTGGACTCAACAAGAGACCCAGTACTTC.

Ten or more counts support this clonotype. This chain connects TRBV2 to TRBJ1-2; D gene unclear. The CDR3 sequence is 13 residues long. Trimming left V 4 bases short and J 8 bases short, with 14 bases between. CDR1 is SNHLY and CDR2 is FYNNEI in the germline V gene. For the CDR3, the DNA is TGTGCCAGCAGTGGGATGGAGGCGTCAGGCTACACCTTC. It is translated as CASSGMEASGYTF.

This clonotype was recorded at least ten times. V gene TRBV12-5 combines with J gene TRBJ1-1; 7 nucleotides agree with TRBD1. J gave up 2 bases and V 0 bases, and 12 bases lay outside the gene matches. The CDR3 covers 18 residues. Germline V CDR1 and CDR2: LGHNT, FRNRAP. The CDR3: CASGLVLLGQTTNTEAFF. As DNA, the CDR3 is TGTGCTAGTGGTTTGGTTCTGCTGGGACAGACTACAAACACTGAAGCTTTCTTT.

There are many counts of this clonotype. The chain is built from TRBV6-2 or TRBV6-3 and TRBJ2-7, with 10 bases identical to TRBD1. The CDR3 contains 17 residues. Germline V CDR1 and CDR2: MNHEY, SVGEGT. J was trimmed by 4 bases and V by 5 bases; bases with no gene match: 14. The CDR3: CASSQGQGLFRLYEQYF. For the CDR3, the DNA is TGTGCCAGCAGTCAGGGACAGGGGCTCTTCAGACTTTACGAGCAGTACTTC.

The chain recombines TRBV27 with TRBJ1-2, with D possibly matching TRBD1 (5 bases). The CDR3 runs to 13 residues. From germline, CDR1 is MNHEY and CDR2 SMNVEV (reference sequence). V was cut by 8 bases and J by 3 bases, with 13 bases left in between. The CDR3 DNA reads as TGTGCCAGCGGCTGGGACGGAGACTATGGCTACACCTTC. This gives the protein CASGWDGDYGYTF.